Below are 18 T cell receptor beta chains sequenced from a single sample in a study of radiation and T cells in renal cell carcinoma. Time point specified: blood 4 weeks post-SBRT, at nephrectomy. Stated treatment: 15 Gy SBRT to primary tumor, nephrectomy 4 weeks later. This table comes from immunoSEQ multiplex PCR, and its TCRdb copy is limited to in-frame clones, with some not included. The sample comprises some 31,000 clones, about 85% of which are singletons, and 30% to 35% rests with the top ten. The material was blood, obtained from a patient whose treatment included radiotherapy and nephrectomy. These receptors were taken from a man aged 55 to 69 with renal cell carcinoma.

The genes are TRBV10-3 and TRBJ2-3, with D unresolved. There are 12 residues in the CDR3. Germline V gene data show CDR1 as ENHRY and CDR2 as SYGVKD. V lost 5 bases and J 2 bases, leaving 5 bases between the germline ends. Here the CDR3 reads CAISKDTDTQYF. The CDR3 region has the DNA TGTGCCATCAGTAAAGACACAGATACGCAGTATTTT.

The chain joins TRBV9 to TRBJ1-2, with a possible D match to TRBD1 (5 bases). This CDR3 has 15 residues. V was clipped by 4 bases and J by 6 bases, with 19 bases between them. CDR1 is SGDLS and CDR2 is YYNGEE in the germline V gene. CDR3 loop: CASSPQAGGVDGYTF. The CDR3 DNA is TGTGCCAGCAGCCCCCAAGCGGGGGGGGTCGATGGCTACACCTTC.

The chain has TRBV19 and TRBJ1-5, with 11 bases fitting TRBD1. Germline-derived CDR1 and CDR2 are LNHDA and SQIVND (reference sequence). This CDR3 has 17 residues. The ends lost 6 bases at V and 2 bases at J; junction bases unmatched: 9. The CDR3 coding sequence is TGTGCCAGTAGCCCGGGACAGGGGGGTACGGGCAATCAGCCCCAGCATTTT. Its protein product is CASSPGQGGTGNQPQHF.

Notes on this clone: At the DNA level, this CDR3 is encoded by other sequences in the same sample as well. The CDR3 nucleotides are TGTGCCTGGAGGCAGGGGGTCTCCTACGAGCAGTACTTC. This encodes CAWRQGVSYEQYF. The chain is built from TRBV30 and TRBJ2-7; TRBD1 matches at 7 bases. Germline values: CDR1 GTSNPN, CDR2 SVGIG (reference sequence). This CDR3 region has 13 residues. The junction had 2 bases not matched to a gene; V was cut back by 3 bases and J by 0 bases.

The V gene is TRBV11-1, the J gene TRBJ1-1; D is unresolved. This CDR3 spans 12 amino acids. V lost 3 bases and J lost 5, with 7 bases in between. Germline V CDR1 and CDR2: SGHAT, FQDESV (reference sequence). The CDR3 is CASSFQTTEAFF. CDR3 DNA: TGTGCCAGCAGCTTCCAAACAACTGAAGCTTTCTTT. The full variable domain, in which reference TRBV11-1 and TRBJ1-1 provide the parts outside the CDR3, is EAEVAQSPRYKITEKSQAVAFWCDPISGHATLYWYRQILGQGPELLVQFQDESVVDDSQLPKDRFSAERLKGVDSTLKIQPAELGDSAMYLCASSFQTTEAFFGQGTRLTVV.

V and J are TRBV5-1 and TRBJ1-1, with D possibly being TRBD1 (6 bases). This CDR3 is built from 15 residues. V was trimmed by 4 bases and J by 2 bases, leaving 15 bases between them. CDR1 SGHRS and CDR2 YFSETQ come from the germline V gene. CDR3: CASSTFSGGNTEAFF. The CDR3 DNA reads as TGCGCCAGCAGCACGTTCAGTGGGGGCAACACTGAAGCTTTCTTT.

The chain employs TRBV10-3 and TRBJ1-2; tentatively, D is TRBD1 (6 bases). There are 16 residues in the CDR3. Germline CDR1 and CDR2: ENHRY and SYGVKD. V lost 10 bases and J 0 bases, leaving 21 bases between the germline ends. The CDR3 DNA reads as TGTGCCACTCCTGTTCACCCGGGGGCGACTAACTATGGCTACACCTTC. This gives the protein CATPVHPGATNYGYTF.

The chain carries TRBV7-9 and TRBJ1-4; a weak D match, TRBD1 (5 bases). The germline V gene encodes CDR1 SEHNR and CDR2 FQNEAQ (reference sequence). Trimming took 1 base from V and 7 from J, leaving 16 bases between them. The length of the CDR3 is 16 residues. The CDR3 protein is CASSLGSQARFEKLFF. The DNA for the CDR3 is TGTGCCAGCAGCTTAGGCTCACAGGCCAGATTTGAAAAACTGTTTTTT.

This clone was recorded only once. The rearrangement uses TRBV11-1 and TRBJ2-5; tentatively, D is TRBD1 (6 bases). The ends were cut back, 1 base at V and 5 bases at J, with 11 bases in the middle. From germline, CDR1 is SGHAT and CDR2 FQDESV (reference sequence). The CDR3 loop spans 14 amino acids. The CDR3 DNA is TGTGCCAGCAGCTTAGGCAGGGGCAGCGAGACCCAGTACTTC. Its protein product is CASSLGRGSETQYF. The variable domain in full, with the rest retrieved from reference TRBV11-1 and TRBJ2-5, is EAEVAQSPRYKITEKSQAVAFWCDPISGHATLYWYRQILGQGPELLVQFQDESVVDDSQLPKDRFSAERLKGVDSTLKIQPAELGDSAMYLCASSLGRGSETQYFGPGTRLLVL.

The V gene is TRBV27, the J gene TRBJ2-4; possible D gene TRBD2, 5 bases. V was shortened by 6 bases and J by 4 bases, with 22 bases between the two germline ends. Germline-derived CDR1 and CDR2 are MNHEY and SMNVEV (reference sequence). The length of the CDR3 is 17 residues. Here the CDR3 reads CASSQASIGLGKNIQYF. Written as DNA, the CDR3 is TGTGCCAGCAGCCAAGCTAGCATCGGACTCGGAAAAAACATTCAGTACTTC.

The rearrangement links TRBV2 to TRBJ1-1, with D perhaps TRBD1 (5 bases). This CDR3 is 13 amino acids long. CDR1 SNHLY and CDR2 FYNNEI come from the germline V gene. V was pared by 5 bases and J by 7 bases, with 14 bases between. The CDR3: CASSKHNQGEAFF. CDR3 coding DNA: TGTGCCAGCAGTAAACATAATCAGGGTGAAGCTTTCTTT.

The genes are TRBV10-3 and TRBJ2-4; no clear D. There are 17 residues in the CDR3. V was shortened by 2 bases and J by 4 bases, with 18 bases between the two germline ends. Per the germline V gene, CDR1 is ENHRY and CDR2 is SYGVKD. This CDR3 reads CAISETLGVPDKNIQYF. The CDR3 DNA sequence: TGTGCCATCAGTGAGACCCTCGGAGTCCCCGATAAAAACATTCAGTACTTC.

The chain has TRBV2 and TRBJ2-3, with 10 bases identical to TRBD2. The CDR3 sequence is 15 residues long. The germline V gene encodes CDR1 SNHLY and CDR2 FYNNEI. J was trimmed by 4 bases and V by 6 bases; bases with no gene match: 7. The CDR3 loop reads CASRRLAGVPDTQYF. The CDR3 nucleotides are TGTGCCAGCAGACGTCTAGCGGGAGTACCAGATACGCAGTATTTT.

The V gene is TRBV4-3, the J gene TRBJ2-7; D possibly corresponds to TRBD1 (6 bases). The V and J ends lost 1 base and 5 bases respectively, with 18 bases between them. The CDR3 length is 16 residues. Germline V gives CDR1 LGHNA, CDR2 YSLEER. CDR3 bases: TGCGCCAGCAGCCAAGTCCTTACAGGGAGATACCACGAGCAGTACTTC. Its translation is CASSQVLTGRYHEQYF.

V and J are TRBV5-4 and TRBJ2-1; D possibly matches TRBD1 or TRBD2 (5 bases each). Deletions cut 4 bases from V and 3 bases from J, with 17 bases between. Germline values: CDR1 SGHNT, CDR2 YYREEE (reference sequence). There are 16 residues in the CDR3. The CDR3 DNA is TGTGCCAGCAGCGCCAAGACGGGGCCTAACTACAATGAGCAGTTCTTC. Amino acids: CASSAKTGPNYNEQFF.

The chain joins TRBV18 to TRBJ1-4; 12 bases match TRBD1. The CDR3 is made up of 16 amino acids. The germline V gene encodes CDR1 KGHSH and CDR2 LQKENI. V lost 5 bases to trimming and J lost 5 bases; unmatched junction nucleotides: 6. CDR3 protein: CASSSGTGGSNEKLFF. DNA of the CDR3: TGTGCCAGCTCATCCGGGACAGGGGGCAGCAATGAAAAACTGTTTTTT. Full variable domain (remainder filled in from reference TRBV18 and TRBJ1-4): NAGVMQNPRHLVRRRGQEARLRCSPMKGHSHVYWYRQLPEEGLKFMVYLQKENIIDESGMPKERFSAEFPKEGPSILRIQQVVRGDSAAYFCASSSGTGGSNEKLFFGSGTQLSVL.

This chain uses TRBV5-6 with TRBJ2-3; 7 bases are a match to TRBD1. CDR1 SGHDT and CDR2 YYEEEE come from the germline V gene. Germline trimming cut 2 bases from V and 5 bases from J; bases unmatched to any gene: 20. This CDR3 is built from 19 residues. CDR3 sequence (DNA): TGTGCCAGCAGCTTCTCCCCCCACCTAACAGGGGATGTAGGAGATACGCAGTATTTT. As protein: CASSFSPHLTGDVGDTQYF. The full variable domain, rest sourced from reference TRBV5-6 and TRBJ2-3, is DAGVTQSPTHLIKTRGQQVTLRCSPKSGHDTVSWYQQALGQGPQFIFQYYEEEERQRGNFPDRFSGHQFPNYSSELNVNALLLGDSALYLCASSFSPHLTGDVGDTQYFGPGTRLTVL.

This sequence joins TRBV21-1 and TRBJ1-1. TRBV21-1 is a listed pseudogene. The CDR3 length is 16 residues. The CDR3 sequence is CASSKALGGAFTEAFF. The CDR3 DNA sequence: TGTGCCAGCAGCAAAGCTCTCGGGGGCGCCTTTACTGAAGCTTTCTTT.